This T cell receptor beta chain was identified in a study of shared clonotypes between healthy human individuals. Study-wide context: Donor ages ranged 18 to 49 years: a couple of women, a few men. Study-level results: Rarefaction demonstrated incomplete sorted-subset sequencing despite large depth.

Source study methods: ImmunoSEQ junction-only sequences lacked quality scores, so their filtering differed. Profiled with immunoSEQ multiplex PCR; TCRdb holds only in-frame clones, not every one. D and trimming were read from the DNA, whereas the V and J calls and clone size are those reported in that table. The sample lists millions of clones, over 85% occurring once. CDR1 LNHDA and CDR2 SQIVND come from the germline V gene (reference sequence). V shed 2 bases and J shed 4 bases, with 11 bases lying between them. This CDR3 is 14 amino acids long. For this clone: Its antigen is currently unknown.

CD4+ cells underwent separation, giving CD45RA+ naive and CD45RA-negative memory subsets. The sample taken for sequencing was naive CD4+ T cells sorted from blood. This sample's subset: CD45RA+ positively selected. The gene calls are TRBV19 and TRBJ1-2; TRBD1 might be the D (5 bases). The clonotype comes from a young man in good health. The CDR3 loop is CASSISPGIYGYTF. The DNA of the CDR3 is TGTGCCAGTAGTATAAGCCCAGGGATCTATGGCTACACCTTC.